This TCR beta chain was retrieved from a study of Ad26.COV2.S vaccination and SARS-CoV-2 variants. Study context: The authors gave Ad26.COV2.S intramuscularly, either once or twice 56 days apart.

Sample treatment: approximately 18 received Ad26.COV2.S at low or high dose, single or two shots; 5 received placebo; per-sample allocation not given. The study sampled participants on day 63 after the first vaccine or placebo injection. Repertoires were generated with immunoSEQ multiplex PCR, while TCRdb's copy carries only in-frame clones and drops some. The table records roughly 400,000 clones, about 92% of them present only once. This receptor was taken from a person aged 18-65 years who received the Ad26.COV2.S COVID-19 vaccine or a placebo. Sequenced material: peripheral blood, taken in a trial of Ad26.COV2.S vaccine versus placebo.

Here the CDR3 reads CASSLGQERKEAFF. Written as DNA, the CDR3 is TGTGCCAGCAGCTTAGGGCAGGAAAGGAAGGAAGCTTTCTTT. The rearrangement links TRBV7-2 to TRBJ1-1, with D hard to call. The CDR3 loop spans 14 amino acids. With 1 base removed from V and 8 bases from J, the gap between germline ends came to 14 bases. Germline V gives CDR1 SGHTA, CDR2 FQGNSA.